This T cell receptor (beta chain) appears in the sequencing data of a study of blood T cell repertoires in COVID-19. Study overall: Collection of acute and convalescent COVID-19 samples took place in the United States, Italy and Spain. In each case, the material was cDNA or gDNA derived from T cells, B-cell-depleted T cells, or PBMCs.

Original processing methods: Amplification of reference gene primers was used by the study to estimate nucleated cell counts. Libraries were prepared by immunoSEQ multiplex PCR; TCRdb keeps only in-frame clonotypes and omits some of them. Clone size and the V and J calls come from that table; the DNA yielded D and trimming. The table shows 150,000 or so clones, with 80% to 85% occurring only once. V was clipped by 6 bases and J by 4 bases, with 7 bases between them. The CDR3 runs 12 residues. The germline V gene has CDR1 SEHNR and CDR2 FQNEAQ (reference sequence). This clone was found once. The rearrangement joins TRBV7-9 to TRBJ2-1; tentatively, D is TRBD1 (5 bases). The TCR comes from a man aged 18 to 30 with active or convalescent COVID-19. The sequencing input was peripheral blood. The chain's CDR3 is CASRQVYNEQFF. The CDR3 coding sequence is TGTGCCAGCAGACAGGTATACAATGAGCAGTTCTTC.